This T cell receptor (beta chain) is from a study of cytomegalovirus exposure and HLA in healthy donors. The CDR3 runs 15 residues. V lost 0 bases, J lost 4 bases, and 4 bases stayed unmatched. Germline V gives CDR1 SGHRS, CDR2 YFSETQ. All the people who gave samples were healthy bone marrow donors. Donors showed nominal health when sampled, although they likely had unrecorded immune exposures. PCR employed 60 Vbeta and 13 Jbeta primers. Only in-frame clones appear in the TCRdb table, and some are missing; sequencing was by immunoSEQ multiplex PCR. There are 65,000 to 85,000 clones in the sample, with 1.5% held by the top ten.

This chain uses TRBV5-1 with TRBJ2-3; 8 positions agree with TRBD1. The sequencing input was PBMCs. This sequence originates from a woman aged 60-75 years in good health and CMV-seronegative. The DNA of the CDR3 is TGCGCCAGCAGCTTGGGGCAGGGGGCCCCAGATACGCAGTATTTT. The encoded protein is CASSLGQGAPDTQYF.